This entry lists 23 T cell receptor beta chains sequenced from one sample in a study of radiation and T cells in renal cell carcinoma (dated by TCRdb to 2019 to 2021). The library was produced with the immunoSEQ multiplex PCR assay. Sourced from immuneACCESS, this table was stored by TCRdb with only in-frame sequences that have V and J called. A share of the clones is absent; for the studies checked, an unresolved V gene accounts for under half, and the remainder has no known explanation. The sample yields over 90,000 clones; more than 65% were counted once. 6% to 9% of the sample lies in the top ten. The meaning of the sample's time point label: blood 4 weeks post-SBRT, at nephrectomy. What the treatment or condition label conveys for this sample: 15 Gy SBRT to primary tumor, nephrectomy 4 weeks later. The source was blood, collected from a patient whose treatment included radiotherapy and nephrectomy. These TCRs come from a man aged 55 to 70 with renal cell carcinoma.

V gene TRBV10-2 combines with J gene TRBJ2-3; the D is unclear. The ends were cut back, 0 bases at V and 0 bases at J, with 13 bases in the middle. The CDR3 is 17 amino acids. The V gene's germline CDR1 is WSHSY and CDR2 SAAADI. The CDR3 DNA sequence: TGCGCCAGCAGTGAGTCCTCGTTTGATAGCAGCACAGATACGCAGTATTTT. Amino acid sequence: CASSESSFDSSTDTQYF.

The V and J genes are TRBV2 and TRBJ2-5; D unresolved. Germline-derived CDR1 and CDR2 are SNHLY and FYNNEI. The CDR3 runs to 15 residues. Trimming shortened V by 6 bases and J by 2 bases, and 16 bases separated the two germline ends. CDR3 in DNA: TGTGCCAGCAGGCCCAGGACCCGCCTACAAGAGACCCAGTACTTC. Protein: CASRPRTRLQETQYF. Full variable domain (outside the CDR3, taken from reference TRBV2 and TRBJ2-5): EPEVTQTPSHQVTQMGQEVILRCVPISNHLYFYWYRQILGQKVEFLVSFYNNEISEKSEIFDDQFSVERPDGSNFTLKIRSTKLEDSAMYFCASRPRTRLQETQYFGPGTRLLVL.

V and J are TRBV6-1 and TRBJ2-7, with TRBD2 matching over 12 bases. With V trimmed by 6 bases and J by 2 bases, 5 bases remained unmatched. Germline V gives CDR1 MNHNS, CDR2 SASEGT. The CDR3 length is 15 residues. The CDR3 coding sequence is TGTGCCAGCAGATTGACTAGCGGGAGTACCTACGAGCAGTACTTC. Translating gives CASRLTSGSTYEQYF.

The chain uses TRBV10-3 and TRBJ2-7; 8 nucleotides align to TRBD1. CDR1 ENHRY and CDR2 SYGVKD come from the germline V gene. Trimming cost V 6 bases and J 4 bases; bases outside gene matches: 8. The CDR3 loop spans 14 amino acids. CDR3 nucleotides: TGTGCCATCAGCATGACAGGGGTCGGTTACGAGCAGTACTTC. This translates into CAISMTGVGYEQYF.

The chain recombines TRBV27 with TRBJ2-5, with TRBD2 identical over 9 bases. The CDR3 covers 16 residues. In germline, CDR1 is MNHEY, CDR2 SMNVEV (reference sequence). V lost 5 bases to trimming and J lost 7 bases; unmatched junction nucleotides: 14. This CDR3 is CASSHLSGGGPGTQYF. CDR3 nucleotide sequence: TGTGCCAGCAGTCACCTTAGCGGGGGAGGTCCGGGGACCCAGTACTTC.

The genes are TRBV19 and TRBJ2-3; 10 bases line up with TRBD2. Trimming cost V 4 bases and J 4 bases; bases outside gene matches: 8. CDR3 size: 16 residues. Germline CDR1 and CDR2: LNHDA and SQIVND (reference sequence). CDR3 sequence reads: CASSTLAGDFPDTQYF. CDR3 sequence (DNA): TGTGCCAGTAGTACCCTAGCGGGAGATTTCCCAGATACGCAGTATTTT.

V is TRBV6-6 and J is TRBJ2-7; no reliable D call. Germline V gene data show CDR1 as MNHNY and CDR2 as SVGAGI (reference sequence). This CDR3 spans 13 amino acids. Trimming cost V 11 bases and J 2 bases, with 16 bases left between them. CDR3 loop: CASEAAETYEQYF. The CDR3 DNA reads as TGTGCCTCCGAGGCGGCGGAAACCTACGAGCAGTACTTC.

In this sample, this clone turned up a few times. This chain links TRBV6-1 with TRBJ1-3; TRBD1 might be the D (6 bases). The CDR3 loop spans 14 amino acids. The germline gives CDR1 MNHNS, CDR2 SASEGT. The V end lost 6 bases, the J end lost 8 bases, and 17 bases lay between the germline ends. CDR3 sequence: CASRDETGIHTIYF. The CDR3 nucleotides are TGTGCCAGCAGGGATGAAACAGGGATCCACACCATATATTTT.

V and J are TRBV7-9 and TRBJ2-1; 14 bases fit TRBD2. Trimming at V came to 4 bases and at J to 4 bases, leaving 3 bases not matched to a gene. CDR3 size: 16 residues. Germline CDR1 is SEHNR and CDR2 is FQNEAQ (reference sequence). This chain's CDR3 is CASSSGLAGVYNEQFF. Written as DNA, the CDR3 is TGTGCCAGCAGCTCGGGACTAGCGGGAGTATACAATGAGCAGTTCTTC.

The chain has TRBV27 and TRBJ2-7; tentatively, D is TRBD1 or TRBD2 (6 bases each). The CDR3 runs 14 residues. With 2 bases removed from V and 3 bases from J, the gap between germline ends came to 11 bases. Germline lookup yields CDR1 MNHEY and CDR2 SMNVEV (reference sequence). The CDR3: CASSLKKGGYEQYF. In DNA form, the CDR3 reads TGTGCCAGCAGTTTAAAGAAGGGGGGCTACGAGCAGTACTTC.

The chain joins TRBV7-6 to TRBJ2-1; the D is unclear. Looked up from germline, CDR1 is SGHVS and CDR2 is FNYEAQ. V lost 1 base and J lost 6, with 1 base in between. This CDR3 region has 11 residues. In DNA form, the CDR3 reads TGTGCCAGCAGCTTAGGCAATGAGCAGTTCTTC. Translated, it gives CASSLGNEQFF.

The chain links TRBV7-8 to TRBJ2-1; D ambiguous. Trimming removed 2 bases at V and 5 bases at J, with 7 bases between. This CDR3 is 13 amino acids long. Germline CDR1 and CDR2: SGHVS and FQNEAQ. CDR3 in DNA: TGTGCCAGCAGCTTATACAGAAACAATGAGCAGTTCTTC. Translation gives CASSLYRNNEQFF.

The genes are TRBV5-5 and TRBJ2-1; D perhaps matches TRBD2 (6 bases). The CDR3 is 15 amino acids. Germline V gene data show CDR1 as SGHKS and CDR2 as YYEKEE (reference sequence). Deletions cut 0 bases from V and 0 bases from J, with 7 bases between. The CDR3 DNA is TGTGCCAGCAGCTTGGACGGGAGCTCCTACAATGAGCAGTTCTTC. Protein product: CASSLDGSSYNEQFF.

The chain employs TRBV12-5 and TRBJ2-2; 10 bases are a match to TRBD2. From germline, CDR1 is LGHNT and CDR2 FRNRAP. Trimming removed 2 bases from V and 0 bases from J; junction bases left unmatched: 0. The CDR3 length is 16 residues. CDR3: CASGLTSGTNTGELFF. In DNA, the CDR3 is TGTGCTAGTGGTTTGACTAGCGGGACGAACACCGGGGAGCTGTTTTTT.

This clone was observed once. The chain recombines TRBV5-5 with TRBJ2-3; 8 positions match TRBD2. V dropped 0 bases and J dropped 4; count of bases not matched to a gene: 10. Germline CDR1 is SGHKS and CDR2 is YYEKEE (reference sequence). The CDR3 spans 17 residues. The CDR3 DNA is TGTGCCAGCAGCTTGGATCCCCCTAGCGGGCGTTCAGATACGCAGTATTTT. This translates into CASSLDPPSGRSDTQYF. The whole variable domain, filled in from reference TRBV5-5 and TRBJ2-3, reads DAGVTQSPTHLIKTRGQQVTLRCSPISGHKSVSWYQQVLGQGPQFIFQYYEKEERGRGNFPDRFSARQFPNYSSELNVNALLLGDSALYLCASSLDPPSGRSDTQYFGPGTRLTVL.

The rearrangement joins TRBV7-6 to TRBJ2-3, with 7 bases that match TRBD2. Germline V gene sequence: CDR1 SGHVS, CDR2 FNYEAQ. V lost 1 base and J lost 0; bases outside the gene matches: 19. This CDR3 has 21 residues. CDR3 residues: CASSLVWGGSRPFTSTDTQYF. In DNA, the CDR3 is TGTGCCAGCAGCTTAGTTTGGGGAGGGAGTCGCCCTTTCACTAGCACAGATACGCAGTATTTT.

This chain uses TRBV2 with TRBJ2-5, with D perhaps matching TRBD1 (6 bases). The CDR3 covers 14 residues. Per germline, CDR1 SNHLY and CDR2 FYNNEI. The V end was cut by 5 bases, the J end by 5 bases, with 15 bases between. CDR3 in DNA: TGTGCCAGCAGTCTAGGTACAGGGTGGGAGACCCAGTACTTC. Its translation: CASSLGTGWETQYF.

The chain employs TRBV23-1 and TRBJ2-7; D may correspond to TRBD1 or TRBD2 (5 bases each). TRBV23-1 is flagged as an ORF with uncertain function. The V end was cut by 1 base, the J end by 3 bases, with 16 bases between. CDR3 length: 16 residues. In DNA, the CDR3 is TGCGCCAGCAGTCAATTTAATAGGGACCTGCGCTACGAGCAGTACTTC. The encoded protein is CASSQFNRDLRYEQYF.

This clone was found once. V usage is TRBV28 and J usage is TRBJ1-2; D is ambiguous. The CDR3 length is 12 residues. CDR1 and CDR2 from the germline V gene are MDHEN and SYDVKM. Between the trimmed V and J ends, which lost 3 bases and 6 bases, there was a span of 8 bases. CDR3 DNA: TGTGCCAGCAGTTTGTCCGGGGATGGCTACACCTTC. This encodes CASSLSGDGYTF.

The chain carries TRBV5-1 and TRBJ1-6; 9 bases line up with TRBD1. The germline gives CDR1 SGHRS, CDR2 YFSETQ. The junction had 4 bases not matched to a gene; V was cut back by 4 bases and J by 5 bases. CDR3 length equals 15 residues. CDR3 coding DNA: TGCGCCAGCAGCCCTAGGACAGGGGATAATTCACCCCTCCACTTT. Its translation: CASSPRTGDNSPLHF. The full variable domain, its missing parts supplied by reference TRBV5-1 and TRBJ1-6, is KAGVTQTPRYLIKTRGQQVTLSCSPISGHRSVSWYQQTPGQGLQFLFEYFSETQRNKGNFPGRFSGRQFSNSRSEMNVSTLELGDSALYLCASSPRTGDNSPLHFGNGTRLTVT.

This chain joins TRBV10-2 and TRBJ1-1; a possible D gene is TRBD1 (6 bases). Between the trimmed V and J ends, which lost 7 bases and 4 bases, there was a span of 19 bases. Germline V lookup: CDR1 WSHSY, CDR2 SAAADI. The CDR3 is made up of 15 amino acids. The DNA for the CDR3 is TGCGCCAGCACCGAGGGGGGGGGCGCCGGCACTGAAGCTTTCTTT. This codes for CASTEGGGAGTEAFF.

The chain joins TRBV19 to TRBJ2-1, with a possible D match to TRBD1 (6 bases). Germline V gives CDR1 LNHDA, CDR2 SQIVND (reference sequence). The V end lost 4 bases, the J end lost 2 bases, and 15 bases lay between the germline ends. This CDR3 is built from 16 residues. The CDR3, as DNA: TGTGCCAGTAGTACCGACAGGCGGCGGGCCTACAATGAGCAGTTCTTC. It specifies CASSTDRRRAYNEQFF.

The chain joins TRBV5-4 to TRBJ1-1; D remains ambiguous. The germline CDR1 and CDR2 sequences are SGHNT and YYREEE (reference sequence). V dropped 1 base and J dropped 0 bases, with 4 bases sitting between them. The CDR3 is made up of 13 amino acids. The CDR3 region is CASSLRVNTEAFF. CDR3 DNA sequence: TGTGCCAGCAGCTTGCGGGTGAACACTGAAGCTTTCTTT.